This is a list of T cell receptor delta chains from one sample in a study of gamma-delta chains in newborns, infants, children. TCRdb called clones anew from the reads with CATT. Altogether about 3,800 delta-chain clones are present, 1.9% being singletons, with the ten largest covering about 9.3%. The sample comprised blood. The receptors come from a child who was a newborn, infant or young child, either healthy, febrile or measles-vaccinated (not recorded which). The CDR3 runs from the conserved cysteine through the conserved F or W. The order of the fields is J gene, clone size, V gene, D gene, CDR3 protein, CDR3 DNA. A D gene is named only where the DNA matches it firmly. Clone size, where shown, is once, few, many, or a class for clones that have expanded.

j_gene: TRDJ2; abundance: medium-sized; v_gene: TRDV2; d_gene: TRDD3; CDR3aa: CACDPLGDTAQLFF; CDR3nt: TGTGCCTGTGACCCACTGGGGGATACAGCACAACTCTTCTTT
j_gene: TRDJ1; abundance: few; v_gene: TRDV1; d_gene: TRDD3; CDR3aa: CALGELIPYWGITPVTDKLIF; CDR3nt: TGTGCTCTTGGGGAACTTATTCCGTACTGGGGGATAACCCCCGTCACCGATAAACTCATCTTT
j_gene: TRDJ2; abundance: few; v_gene: TRDV2; d_gene: TRDD3; CDR3aa: CACDTLGEALTAQLFF; CDR3nt: TGTGCCTGTGACACACTGGGGGAAGCTTTGACAGCACAACTCTTCTTT
j_gene: TRDJ3; abundance: few; v_gene: TRDV2; d_gene: TRDD3; CDR3aa: CACDTVTGGPTSWDTRQMFF; CDR3nt: TGTGCCTGTGACACCGTTACTGGGGGGCCAACCTCCTGGGACACCCGACAGATGTTTTTC
j_gene: TRDJ3; abundance: .; v_gene: TRDV2; d_gene: TRDD3; CDR3aa: CACDKILGDTWDTRQMFF; CDR3nt: TGTGCCTGTGATAAAATACTGGGGGATACCTGGGACACCCGACAGATGTTTTTC
j_gene: TRDJ1; abundance: few; v_gene: TRDV3; d_gene: .; CDR3aa: CAWRFRTLPPSDKLIF; CDR3nt: TGTGCCTGGAGGTTTCGGACGCTTCCGCCCTCCGATAAACTCATCTTT
j_gene: TRDJ3; abundance: few; v_gene: TRDV2; d_gene: TRDD3; CDR3aa: CACDTVGDTRSWDTRQMFF; CDR3nt: TGTGCCTGTGACACCGTAGGGGATACGCGCTCCTGGGACACCCGACAGATGTTTTTC
j_gene: TRDJ1; abundance: few; v_gene: TRDV1; d_gene: TRDD3; CDR3aa: CALGGGSYVLGDTQADKLIF; CDR3nt: TGTGCTCTTGGGGGTGGTTCCTACGTTCTGGGGGATACCCAAGCCGATAAGCTCATCTTT
j_gene: TRDJ2; abundance: large; v_gene: TRDV2; d_gene: TRDD3; CDR3aa: CACDMLGVALTAQLFF; CDR3nt: TGTGCCTGTGACATGCTGGGGGTTGCTTTGACAGCACAACTCTTCTTT
j_gene: TRDJ2; abundance: medium-sized; v_gene: TRDV2; d_gene: TRDD3; CDR3aa: CACDVLGGLGAQLFF; CDR3nt: TGTGCCTGTGACGTACTGGGGGGCCTGGGAGCACAACTCTTCTTT
j_gene: TRDJ3; abundance: few; v_gene: TRDV2; d_gene: TRDD3; CDR3aa: CACDTVGDSWDTRQMFF; CDR3nt: TGTGCCTGTGACACCGTGGGGGACTCCTGGGACACCCGACAGATGTTTTTC
j_gene: TRDJ1; abundance: .; v_gene: TRDV1; d_gene: TRDD3; CDR3aa: CALGEGYWGIHVRFDKLIF; CDR3nt: TGTGCTCTTGGGGAAGGGTACTGGGGGATACATGTAAGGTTCGACAAACTCATCTTT
j_gene: TRDJ3; abundance: .; v_gene: TRDV2; d_gene: TRDD3; CDR3aa: CACDTGDPSSWDTRQMFF; CDR3nt: TGTGCCTGTGACACGGGGGATCCGAGCTCCTGGGACACCCGACAGATGTTTTTC
j_gene: TRDJ3; abundance: .; v_gene: TRDV2; d_gene: .; CDR3aa: CACDTGRFSRDTRQMFF; CDR3nt: TGTGCCTGTGACACCGGGCGCTTCTCCCGGGACACCCGACAGATGTTTTTC
j_gene: TRDJ3; abundance: .; v_gene: TRDV2; d_gene: TRDD3; CDR3aa: CACDSTGGVSWDTRQMFF; CDR3nt: TGTGCCTGTGACAGTACTGGGGGGGTCTCATGGGACACCCGACAGATGTTTTTC
j_gene: TRDJ3; abundance: .; v_gene: TRDV2; d_gene: TRDD3; CDR3aa: CACDTGGFFSSWDTRQMFF; CDR3nt: TGTGCCTGTGACACTGGGGGATTCTTTAGCTCCTGGGACACCCGACAGATGTTTTTC
j_gene: TRDJ3; abundance: few; v_gene: TRDV2; d_gene: TRDD3; CDR3aa: CACDSLLGANSWDTRQMFF; CDR3nt: TGTGCCTGTGACAGCCTACTGGGGGCTAACTCCTGGGACACCCGACAGATGTTTTTC
j_gene: TRDJ3; abundance: .; v_gene: TRDV2; d_gene: TRDD3; CDR3aa: CACDDPTGGYGSWDTRQMFF; CDR3nt: TGTGCCTGTGACGATCCTACTGGGGGATACGGCTCCTGGGACACCCGACAGATGTTTTTC
j_gene: TRDJ1; abundance: .; v_gene: TRDV1; d_gene: TRDD3; CDR3aa: CALGELPTEYWGTYTDKLIF; CDR3nt: TGTGCTCTTGGGGAACTTCCTACAGAGTACTGGGGGACCTACACCGATAAACTCATCTTT
j_gene: TRDJ3; abundance: few; v_gene: TRDV2; d_gene: TRDD3; CDR3aa: CACDILGDISWDTRQMFF; CDR3nt: TGTGCCTGTGACATACTGGGGGATATTTCCTGGGACACCCGACAGATGTTTTTC
j_gene: TRDJ2; abundance: .; v_gene: TRDV2; d_gene: TRDD3; CDR3aa: CACDEVGDGRTLTAQLFF; CDR3nt: TGTGCCTGTGACGAGGTGGGGGATGGCCGTACTTTGACAGCACAACTCTTCTTT
j_gene: TRDJ2; abundance: .; v_gene: TRDV2; d_gene: TRDD3; CDR3aa: CACDGLLGDTAQLFF; CDR3nt: TGTGCCTGTGACGGATTACTGGGGGATACAGCACAACTCTTCTTT
j_gene: TRDJ1; abundance: .; v_gene: TRDV1; d_gene: TRDD3; CDR3aa: CALGERDYLGDNGPDKLIF; CDR3nt: TGTGCTCTTGGGGAACGAGACTACCTGGGGGATAACGGGCCCGATAAACTCATCTTT
j_gene: TRDJ1; abundance: large; v_gene: TRDV2; d_gene: TRDD3; CDR3aa: CACRLGDTDKLIF; CDR3nt: TGTGCCTGCCGACTGGGGGACACCGATAAACTCATCTTT
j_gene: TRDJ3; abundance: few; v_gene: TRDV2; d_gene: TRDD3; CDR3aa: CACDTVILGDTSWDTRQMFF; CDR3nt: TGTGCCTGTGACACCGTCATACTGGGGGATACGTCCTGGGACACCCGACAGATGTTTTTC
j_gene: TRDJ2; abundance: medium-sized; v_gene: TRDV2; d_gene: .; CDR3aa: CACDTAGGLTAQLFF; CDR3nt: TGTGCCTGTGACACCGCCGGGGGATTGACAGCACAACTCTTCTTT